The 9 T cell receptor beta chains below all came from one sample that was sequenced in a study of regulatory T cells in long-lasting Graves disease. For TCR beta, libraries came from iRepertoire HTBI primers and Arm-PCR of CDR3 regions. TCRdb processed the multiplex PCR reads anew with MiXCR; each CDR3 protein has one entry. The sample comprises hundreds of thousands of distinct CDR3 sequences, around a fifth of which are singletons, and more than 13% rests with the top ten. This sample's time point: persistent/refractory GD, antithyroid drugs over 5 years with positive TRAb. Extracted RNA from PBMCs served as the source of the TCR library. The material was peripheral blood mononuclear cells (PBMCs), obtained when the disease was refractory, from a patient treated with antithyroid drugs. The receptors originated from a female donor with Graves disease.

This clonotype was seen repeatedly, ten times or more. The chain employs TRBV2 and TRBJ2-7; possible D gene TRBD2, 6 bases. Germline CDR1 SNHLY, CDR2 FYNNEI. The CDR3 has 13 amino acids. V gave up 7 bases and J gave up 5 bases, with 15 bases separating them. The CDR3, as DNA: TGTGCCAGCATGGAGGGCCCCGGGGACGAGCAGTACTTC. This encodes CASMEGPGDEQYF.

This clonotype was recorded a few times. V is TRBV6-1 and J is TRBJ2-4; D is unclear. This CDR3 has 14 residues. Trimming pared 7 bases from V and 0 bases from J, leaving 10 bases between. Germline loops: CDR1 MNHNS, CDR2 SASEGT. CDR3 bases: TGTGCCAGCATGATGCGACTAGCCAAAAACATTCAGTACTTC. Translation gives CASMMRLAKNIQYF.

This clonotype was recorded many times. The chain has TRBV28 and TRBJ2-5, with D unresolved. The CDR3 contains 12 residues. Trimming cost V 4 bases and J 7 bases, with 10 bases left between them. Germline V gives CDR1 MDHEN, CDR2 SYDVKM. The chain's CDR3 is CASSSLIGTQYF. Written as DNA, the CDR3 is TGTGCCAGCAGTTCCCTGATAGGGACCCAGTACTTC.

DNA for the CDR3: TGTGCCAGCAGACCGGGACTAGTCTTAGAGACCCAGTACTTC. It encodes CASRPGLVLETQYF. The chain has TRBV6-1 and TRBJ2-5, with 8 bases fitting TRBD2. Germline CDR1 MNHNS, CDR2 SASEGT. There are 14 residues in the CDR3. V trimming: 6 bases; J trimming: 4 bases; junction bases outside the gene matches: 7.

This chain connects TRBV3-1 to TRBJ2-3; 8 positions match TRBD1. The CDR3 has 15 residues. After removal of 6 bases from V and 6 bases from J, the junction contained 11 bases not matched to a gene. Germline-derived CDR1 and CDR2 are LGHDT and YNNKEL (reference sequence). CDR3: CASRFRGRPVDTQYF. The CDR3 coding sequence is TGTGCCAGCAGATTCAGGGGGCGGCCTGTTGATACGCAGTATTTT.

In its sample, this clonotype was seen a few times. The chain recombines TRBV19 with TRBJ2-7; 9 bases are a match to TRBD1. The length of the CDR3 is 13 residues. J was trimmed by 5 bases and V by 5 bases; bases with no gene match: 4. CDR1 and CDR2 (germline): LNHDA, SQIVND (reference sequence). The CDR3 DNA is TGTGCCAGTAGTTTCCGGGACAGGGACGAGCAGTACTTC. It codes for CASSFRDRDEQYF.

This clonotype was detected many times. The rearrangement links TRBV12-3 or TRBV12-4 to TRBJ1-6, with D uncertain. CDR3 size: 15 residues. The V and J ends lost 2 bases and 0 bases respectively, with 5 bases between them. CDR3 in amino acids: CASSLRGSYNSPLHF. The CDR3 DNA follows: TGTGCCAGCAGTTTACGAGGCTCCTATAATTCACCCCTCCACTTT.

The sample holds many counts of this clonotype. The chain uses TRBV10-3 and TRBJ1-6; TRBD1 agrees at 7 bases. V lost 8 bases to trimming and J lost 5 bases; unmatched junction nucleotides: 0. Germline values: CDR1 ENHRY, CDR2 SYGVKD. This CDR3 has 12 amino acids. Here the CDR3 reads CAIGQDNSPLHF. The CDR3 coding sequence is TGTGCCATCGGACAGGATAATTCACCCCTCCACTTT.

This clonotype was seen a few times. The chain links TRBV19 to TRBJ2-7; 7 bases align to TRBD2. Germline V CDR1 and CDR2: LNHDA, SQIVND (reference sequence). The CDR3 is 13 residues long. V gave up 5 bases and J gave up 3 bases; unmatched junction bases: 4. The CDR3 nucleotides read TGTGCCAGTAGTGGGGGAGGGCGCTACGAGCAGTACTTC. It encodes CASSGGGRYEQYF.